What follows are 23 T cell receptor beta chains derived from one specimen sequenced in a study of blood T cell repertoires in COVID-19. Profiled with immunoSEQ multiplex PCR; TCRdb holds only in-frame clones, not every one. This sample has 200,000 to 250,000 clones, with roughly nine tenths found just once. Material for sequencing was peripheral blood. The receptors come from a woman between 18 and 30 years old who had recovered from COVID-19.

Here the CDR3 DNA reads TGTGCCAGCAGCGTAGACTGGCAAGAGACCCAGTACTTC. Amino acids: CASSVDWQETQYF. The chain joins TRBV9 to TRBJ2-5, with D unclear. Germline CDR1 SGDLS, CDR2 YYNGEE. V was clipped by 0 bases and J by 2 bases, with 5 bases between them. CDR3 length equals 13 residues.

The V gene is TRBV12-5, the J gene TRBJ1-3; D remains ambiguous. V lost 7 bases and J lost 0, with 10 bases in between. This CDR3 has 14 amino acids. Germline V gives CDR1 LGHNT, CDR2 FRNRAP. CDR3 amino acids: CASAPRVSGNTIYF. The CDR3 DNA reads TGTGCTAGTGCTCCGCGGGTCTCTGGAAACACCATATATTTT.

The chain uses TRBV7-3 and TRBJ2-1, with 12 bases that match TRBD2. Germline V gene sequence: CDR1 SGHTA, CDR2 FQGTGA. There are 17 residues in the CDR3. V dropped 5 bases and J dropped 7; count of bases not matched to a gene: 12. In DNA form, the CDR3 reads TGTGCCAGCAGCGCAATACCTAGGACTAGCGGGAAGAATGAGCAGTTCTTC. It yields the protein CASSAIPRTSGKNEQFF.

The chain has TRBV25-1 and TRBJ1-1; no clear D. Trimming took off 2 bases at V and 5 bases at J, with 21 bases between the two ends. CDR1 MGHDK and CDR2 SYGVNS come from the germline V gene. The CDR3 runs 17 residues. The CDR3, as DNA: TGTGCCAGCAGTGAAATGGTAGTAACATCGGGGAGGACTGAAGCTTTCTTT. Its translation is CASSEMVVTSGRTEAFF.

This sequence joins TRBV2 and TRBJ1-5; 8 positions match TRBD1. The junction had 6 bases not matched to a gene; V was cut back by 4 bases and J by 7 bases. The length of the CDR3 is 14 residues. Per the germline V gene, CDR1 is SNHLY and CDR2 is FYNNEI. The CDR3 DNA reads TGTGCCAGCAGTGGGGACAGGCCGGGCCAGCCCCAGCATTTT. Protein product: CASSGDRPGQPQHF.

This chain uses TRBV5-1 with TRBJ2-5; a possible D gene is TRBD1 (6 bases). From germline, CDR1 is SGHRS and CDR2 YFSETQ. The CDR3 length is 13 residues. V was shortened by 3 bases and J by 5 bases, with 11 bases between the two germline ends. The CDR3, as DNA: TGCGCCAGCAGCTCGGACAGAGGGGAGACCCAGTACTTC. It yields the protein CASSSDRGETQYF.

V is TRBV7-7 and J is TRBJ2-5, with D possibly matching TRBD2 (6 bases). Germline CDR1 is SSHAT and CDR2 is FNYEAQ (reference sequence). The CDR3 totals 13 residues. V was cut by 5 bases and J by 5 bases, with 12 bases left in between. DNA for the CDR3: TGTGCCAGCAGCCCTAGCGTTCGGGAGACCCAGTACTTC. Protein product: CASSPSVRETQYF. Variable domain in full (rest from reference TRBV7-7 and TRBJ2-5): GAGVSQSPRYKVTKRGQDVTLRCDPISSHATLYWYQQALGQGPEFLTYFNYEAQPDKSGLPSDRFSAERPEGSISTLTIQRTEQRDSAMYRCASSPSVRETQYFGPGTRLLVL.

This sequence joins TRBV5-6 and TRBJ2-7; 7 nucleotides match TRBD2. The CDR3 has 13 amino acids. In germline, CDR1 is SGHDT, CDR2 YYEEEE. V trimming: 2 bases; J trimming: 5 bases; junction bases outside the gene matches: 4. CDR3 amino acids: CASSFTSEDEQYF. For the CDR3, the DNA is TGTGCCAGCAGCTTTACTAGCGAGGACGAGCAGTACTTC.

V gene TRBV5-4 combines with J gene TRBJ2-7, with 8 bases lining up with TRBD1. CDR1 is SGHNT and CDR2 is YYREEE in the germline V gene (reference sequence). Trimming took 5 bases from V and 1 from J; bases not matched to a gene: 2. The CDR3 consists of 13 residues. The CDR3 DNA is TGTGCCAGCAGGCGGACAGGGTCCTACGAGCAGTACTTC. Its translation: CASRRTGSYEQYF.

This rearrangement joins TRBV5-6 to TRBJ1-2; D not certain. This CDR3 has 14 amino acids. The V and J ends lost 7 bases and 6 bases respectively, with 19 bases between them. CDR1 and CDR2 from the germline V gene are SGHDT and YYEEEE. The CDR3 spells CASLGETTGHGYTF. CDR3 nucleotides: TGTGCCAGCCTGGGAGAAACCACTGGGCATGGCTACACCTTC.

Details on this clone: Mismatch with germline at one junction end may stem from a read error. J is TRBJ2-1 and V is TRBV27; 10 bases match TRBD2. The CDR3 length is 15 residues. Germline values: CDR1 MNHEY, CDR2 SMNVEV (reference sequence). DNA for the CDR3: TGTGCTAGCAGACCAAGACTAGCGGGTTACAATGAGCAGTTCTTC. Its protein is CASRPRLAGYNEQFF.

The V call is TRBV27, the J call TRBJ1-2; TRBD1 aligns across 11 bases. Trimming cost V 3 bases and J 4 bases; bases outside gene matches: 1. CDR1 and CDR2 from the germline V gene are MNHEY and SMNVEV (reference sequence). The CDR3 spans 14 residues. CDR3 in DNA: TGTGCCAGCAGTTTGGGACAGGGGGTCTATGGCTACACCTTC. It is translated as CASSLGQGVYGYTF.

V and J are TRBV11-3 and TRBJ2-3, with a weak D call TRBD2 (5 bases). V was pared by 1 base and J by 5 bases, with 13 bases between. Germline V gene lookup returns CDR1 SGHNT and CDR2 YENEEA. The CDR3 is 15 residues long. The CDR3 sequence is CASSLGASTVDTQYF. CDR3 bases: TGTGCCAGCAGCTTAGGAGCTAGCACCGTAGATACGCAGTATTTT.

This chain uses TRBV9 with TRBJ2-2, with D maybe TRBD2 (6 bases). From germline, CDR1 is SGDLS and CDR2 YYNGEE. Trimming cost V 3 bases and J 5 bases, with 14 bases left between them. This CDR3 region has 15 residues. The CDR3 reads CASSERDFETGELFF. The CDR3 DNA follows: TGTGCCAGCAGCGAACGGGACTTTGAGACCGGGGAGCTGTTTTTT. The full variable domain, completed using reference TRBV9 and TRBJ2-2, is DSGVTQTPKHLITATGQRVTLRCSPRSGDLSVYWYQQSLDQGLQFLIQYYNGEERAKGNILERFSAQQFPDLHSELNLSSLELGDSALYFCASSERDFETGELFFGEGSRLTVL.

The chain recombines TRBV7-3 with TRBJ2-5, with D possibly being TRBD1 (5 bases). Trimming cost V 4 bases and J 3 bases, with 18 bases left between them. This CDR3 region has 16 residues. The germline gives CDR1 SGHTA, CDR2 FQGTGA. CDR3 nucleotides: TGTGCCAGCAGCTCCGCCCAGGGCGGCCTCAAAGAGACCCAGTACTTC. It encodes CASSSAQGGLKETQYF.

The chain combines TRBV6-2 or TRBV6-3 with TRBJ2-3, with 9 bases lining up with TRBD1. V lost 6 bases and J lost 2; bases outside the gene matches: 3. The CDR3 is made up of 14 amino acids. The germline CDR1 and CDR2 sequences are MNHEY and SVGEGT. The CDR3 loop is CASSGQGPTDTQYF. CDR3 bases: TGTGCCAGCAGCGGACAGGGGCCCACAGATACGCAGTATTTT.

This clone was seen just once. The V call is TRBV18, the J call TRBJ1-2; 7 bases fit TRBD1. CDR1 and CDR2 from the germline V gene are KGHSH and LQKENI. The CDR3 is 14 residues long. Trimming cost V 2 bases and J 5 bases; bases outside gene matches: 5. The CDR3 DNA reads TGTGCCAGCTCACCAGACAGGGAATCGTATGGCTACACCTTC. Protein: CASSPDRESYGYTF.

V is TRBV28 and J is TRBJ1-2; TRBD1 matches 10 bases. This CDR3 is 14 amino acids long. With 5 bases clipped from V and 8 bases from J, the junction kept 8 bases outside the gene matches. Germline loops: CDR1 MDHEN, CDR2 SYDVKM. CDR3 region: CASSLGTGVGGYTF. The CDR3 region has the DNA TGTGCCAGCAGTCTTGGGACAGGGGTAGGGGGCTACACCTTC.

V gene TRBV30 combines with J gene TRBJ1-1; D is ambiguous. V gave up 5 bases and J gave up 2 bases, with 9 bases separating them. Germline V lookup: CDR1 GTSNPN, CDR2 SVGIG (reference sequence). The CDR3 runs 12 residues. CDR3: CAWANRNTEAFF. Here the CDR3 DNA reads TGTGCCTGGGCCAACAGAAACACTGAAGCTTTCTTT.

The chain combines TRBV4-3 with TRBJ2-2, with a weak D call TRBD1 (5 bases). The CDR3 loop spans 16 amino acids. V lost 0 bases, J lost 2 bases, and 10 bases lay in between. The V gene's germline CDR1 is LGHNA and CDR2 YSLEER. In nucleotides, the CDR3 is TGCGCCAGCAGCCAAGAGGGGCAGGCTAACACCGGGGAGCTGTTTTTT. It translates to CASSQEGQANTGELFF.

The chain combines TRBV19 with TRBJ2-7, with a tentative D call TRBD2 (6 bases). This CDR3 has 16 amino acids. V gave up 3 bases and J gave up 2 bases, with 17 bases separating them. Germline V gene data show CDR1 as LNHDA and CDR2 as SQIVND (reference sequence). This CDR3 reads CASSMSWRLETYEQYF. The DNA of the CDR3 is TGTGCCAGTAGTATGAGTTGGCGACTAGAGACCTACGAGCAGTACTTC. Filled out from reference TRBV19 and TRBJ2-7, the complete variable domain reads DGGITQSPKYLFRKEGQNVTLSCEQNLNHDAMYWYRQDPGQGLRLIYYSQIVNDFQKGDIAEGYSVSREKKESFPLTVTSAQKNPTAFYLCASSMSWRLETYEQYFGPGTRLTVT.

The chain links TRBV7-3 to TRBJ2-1; weak D call: TRBD2 (5 bases). Deletions cut 5 bases from V and 5 bases from J, with 10 bases between. Germline V gene lookup returns CDR1 SGHTA and CDR2 FQGTGA. The CDR3 is made up of 13 amino acids. CDR3 sequence (DNA): TGTGCCAGCAGCCCTAGCTTCGACAATGAGCAGTTCTTC. It specifies CASSPSFDNEQFF.

The chain couples TRBV7-2 to TRBJ1-1; tentatively, D is TRBD1 (5 bases). Germline V gene lookup returns CDR1 SGHTA and CDR2 FQGNSA. Trimming left V 0 bases short and J 1 base short, with 9 bases between. This CDR3 comprises 15 residues. In nucleotides, the CDR3 is TGTGCCAGCAGCTTAGCGCTGGGGGGGAACACTGAAGCTTTCTTT. It is translated as CASSLALGGNTEAFF. The full variable domain, rest sourced from reference TRBV7-2 and TRBJ1-1, is GAGVSQSPSNKVTEKGKDVELRCDPISGHTALYWYRQSLGQGLEFLIYFQGNSAPDKSGLPSDRFSAERTGGSVSTLTIQRTQQEDSAVYLCASSLALGGNTEAFFGQGTRLTVV.